These 32 T cell receptor beta chains were sequenced from one sample in a study of blood T cells in healthy people across ages. For the second PCR, which ran for roughly 6 to 11 cycles, a sample-barcoded 5' primer and a J-beta primer mix were used. Via MiXCR, TCRdb re-called the 5' RACE reads, giving one row per CDR3 protein. The sample carries 650,000 to 1,000,000 distinct CDR3 sequences, 46% recorded once. Sequencing input: blood. The receptors originated from a man aged 80 or over in good health.

The chain joins TRBV12-3 or TRBV12-4 to TRBJ2-4, with D perhaps assigned TRBD1 or TRBD2 (5 bases each). The J call is doubtful: the DNA matches TRBJ2-7 better. There are 15 residues in the CDR3. CDR3 nucleotides: TGTGCCAGCAGTCCCGGGGAAGGGGCAAGGAACGAGCAGTACTTC. It codes for CASSPGEGARNEQYF.

This clonotype is a singleton in its sample. The chain couples TRBV7-9 to TRBJ2-1, with TRBD2 matching 15 bases. This CDR3 comprises 15 residues. Germline trimming cut 7 bases from V and 10 bases from J; bases unmatched to any gene: 8. Germline CDR1 reads SEHNR; CDR2 reads FQNEAQ (reference sequence). The CDR3 region has the DNA TGTGCCAGCACCACCGGGACTAGCGGGAGGAGCGAGCAGTTCTTC. It translates to CASTTGTSGRSEQFF.

The V gene is TRBV12-3 or TRBV12-4, the J gene TRBJ2-7; possibly TRBD1 for D (5 bases). This CDR3 region has 13 residues. V was cut by 5 bases and J by 2 bases, with 10 bases left in between. CDR3 residues: CASSNRQTYEQYF. Written as DNA, the CDR3 is TGTGCCAGCAGTAACAGGCAAACCTACGAGCAGTACTTC.

The rearrangement uses TRBV7-9 and TRBJ2-3; TRBD2 agrees at 11 bases. CDR1 SEHNR and CDR2 FQNEAQ come from the germline V gene (reference sequence). V gave up 10 bases and J gave up 0 bases; unmatched junction bases: 15. The CDR3 loop spans 18 amino acids. CDR3 bases: TGTGCCATGACCCTTCCGACTAGCGGGGATGCTAGCACAGATACGCAGTATTTT. Residues: CAMTLPTSGDASTDTQYF. The full variable domain, rest sourced from reference TRBV7-9 and TRBJ2-3, is DTGVSQNPRHKITKRGQNVTFRCDPISEHNRLYWYRQTLGQGPEFLTYFQNEAQLEKSRLLSDRFSAERPKGSFSTLEIQRTEQGDSAMYLCAMTLPTSGDASTDTQYFGPGTRLTVL.

The chain joins TRBV11-2 to TRBJ2-5; the D is unclear. Per the germline V gene, CDR1 is SGHAT and CDR2 is FQNNGV. Trimming removed 2 bases from V and 1 base from J, with 8 bases in between. This CDR3 comprises 14 residues. In DNA form, the CDR3 reads TGTGCCAGCAGCTTATTGACTCTCCAAGAGACCCAGTACTTC. This gives the protein CASSLLTLQETQYF.

This chain connects TRBV4-3 to TRBJ1-1; D is perhaps TRBD1 (5 bases). Germline CDR1 and CDR2: LGHNA and YSLEER. This CDR3 contains 16 residues. Trimming removed 3 bases from V and 1 base from J, with 15 bases in between. CDR3 sequence reads: CASSQNQGSANTEAFF. The CDR3 region has the DNA TGCGCCAGCAGCCAGAACCAGGGTTCGGCGAACACTGAAGCTTTCTTT.

This clonotype has ten or more counts. V gene TRBV7-2 combines with J gene TRBJ2-1, with a possible D match to TRBD1 (5 bases). The CDR3 contains 16 residues. The V and J ends lost 0 bases and 9 bases respectively, with 18 bases between them. Germline CDR1 SGHTA, CDR2 FQGNSA. The CDR3 coding sequence is TGTGCCAGCAGCTTAGCTGGCAGGGCCATAGAACTTGAGCAGTTCTTC. Translation: CASSLAGRAIELEQFF.

This clonotype was counted a few times. The J gene is TRBJ2-7, the V gene TRBV7-3; 8 bases map to TRBD2. The V and J ends lost 5 bases and 4 bases, in that order; junction bases with no gene match: 10. The CDR3 spans 15 residues. CDR1 SGHTA and CDR2 FQGTGA come from the germline V gene. The CDR3 sequence is CASSLRGPSGYEQYF. Here the CDR3 DNA reads TGTGCCAGCAGCCTAAGGGGTCCTAGCGGGTACGAGCAGTACTTC. Variable domain in full (rest from reference TRBV7-3 and TRBJ2-7): GAGVSQTPSNKVTEKGKYVELRCDPISGHTALYWYRQSLGQGPEFLIYFQGTGAADDSGLPNDRFFAVRPEGSVSTLKIQRTERGDSAVYLCASSLRGPSGYEQYFGPGTRLTVT.

The rearrangement uses TRBV10-3 and TRBJ2-3; 7 nucleotides line up with TRBD1. CDR1 is ENHRY and CDR2 is SYGVKD in the germline V gene. The junction had 17 bases not matched to a gene; V was cut back by 8 bases and J by 0 bases. The CDR3 length is 18 residues. Written as DNA, the CDR3 is TGTGCCATCCCCGAGGGCGGCACAGGGGTTATTAGCACAGATACGCAGTATTTT. It specifies CAIPEGGTGVISTDTQYF.

There are a few counts of this clonotype. V and J are TRBV29-1 and TRBJ2-1, with a possible D match to TRBD2 (5 bases). The CDR3 consists of 13 residues. Trimming removed 5 bases at V and 5 bases at J, with 13 bases between. Per germline, CDR1 SQVTM and CDR2 ANQGSEA. CDR3 nucleotide sequence: TGCAGCGTTCGTACGGGATCCGACAATGAGCAGTTCTTC. Translated, it gives CSVRTGSDNEQFF.

The chain is built from TRBV5-6 and TRBJ2-7; 9 bases are shared with TRBD1. The CDR3 is made up of 15 amino acids. V was pared by 4 bases and J by 5 bases, with 10 bases of the junction left unmatched. Germline values: CDR1 SGHDT, CDR2 YYEEEE. The CDR3 sequence: CASSASGQGWDEQYF. CDR3 nucleotide sequence: TGTGCCAGCAGCGCTAGCGGACAGGGGTGGGACGAGCAGTACTTC.

The rearrangement links TRBV20-1 to TRBJ1-6; D is unresolved. V dropped 6 bases and J dropped 10 bases, with 16 bases sitting between them. The CDR3 totals 13 residues. Germline CDR1 DFQATT, CDR2 SNEGSKA (reference sequence). The CDR3 DNA reads TGCAGTGCCGGAGGAACTATGGGGTCACCCCTCCACTTT. Its protein product is CSAGGTMGSPLHF.

This clonotype was detected once. The chain uses TRBV4-1 and TRBJ2-7, with D uncertain. The ends were cut back, 0 bases at V and 0 bases at J, with 12 bases in the middle. The germline V gene encodes CDR1 MGHRA and CDR2 YSYEKL. The CDR3 totals 16 residues. DNA of the CDR3: TGCGCCAGCAGCCAAGATGGCCCTCTTAGCTCCTACGAGCAGTACTTC. It specifies CASSQDGPLSSYEQYF.

This clonotype was recorded a few times. V is TRBV7-2 and J is TRBJ2-1, with TRBD2 matching 8 bases. Trimming took 8 bases from V and 5 from J; bases not matched to a gene: 11. This CDR3 comprises 15 residues. The germline gives CDR1 SGHTA, CDR2 FQGNSA. The DNA for the CDR3 is TGTGCCAGCTCTAGGGGGAGCGGGGGTCACAATGAGCAGTTCTTC. This codes for CASSRGSGGHNEQFF.

V gene TRBV27 combines with J gene TRBJ2-1; 11 bases agree with TRBD2. Trimming removed 7 bases from V and 8 bases from J; junction bases left unmatched: 4. Per germline, CDR1 MNHEY and CDR2 SMNVEV (reference sequence). This CDR3 contains 13 residues. CDR3 protein: CASKLAGEYEQFF. CDR3 coding DNA: TGTGCCAGCAAACTAGCGGGAGAATATGAGCAGTTCTTC.

The J gene is TRBJ2-1, the V gene TRBV5-1; D may match TRBD1 or TRBD2 (5 bases each). V was trimmed by 0 bases and J by 6 bases, leaving 16 bases between them. CDR1 SGHRS and CDR2 YFSETQ come from the germline V gene. This CDR3 has 16 residues. The CDR3, as DNA: TGCGCCAGCAGCTTGGCTGGGACCTCACCTTGCAATGAGCAGTTCTTC. Translating gives CASSLAGTSPCNEQFF. Full variable domain (missing parts from reference TRBV5-1 and TRBJ2-1): KAGVTQTPRYLIKTRGQQVTLSCSPISGHRSVSWYQQTPGQGLQFLFEYFSETQRNKGNFPGRFSGRQFSNSRSEMNVSTLELGDSALYLCASSLAGTSPCNEQFFGPGTRLTVL.

This sequence joins TRBV7-2 and TRBJ1-2, with a tentative D call TRBD1 (6 bases). CDR3 length: 14 amino acids. V was shortened by 5 bases and J by 1 base, with 11 bases between the two germline ends. CDR1 SGHTA and CDR2 FQGNSA come from the germline V gene. CDR3: CASSRRTVNYGYTF. The CDR3 DNA is TGTGCCAGCAGCCGGCGGACAGTTAACTATGGCTACACCTTC.

This clonotype has just one count. The chain uses TRBV7-9 and TRBJ2-5; unclear D gene. From germline, CDR1 is SEHNR and CDR2 FQNEAQ (reference sequence). The V and J ends lost 0 bases and 1 base respectively, with 6 bases between them. The CDR3 totals 14 residues. CDR3 DNA: TGTGCCAGCAGCTTAGCGGACCGCCAAGAGACCCAGTACTTC. Residues: CASSLADRQETQYF.

This clonotype was observed a few times. This chain joins TRBV28 and TRBJ2-3; 12 nucleotides align to TRBD2. This CDR3 is built from 17 residues. The J segment lost 3 bases and the V segment lost 7 bases, leaving 11 bases of the junction unmatched. Germline V gene data show CDR1 as MDHEN and CDR2 as SYDVKM. The CDR3 DNA reads as TGTGCCAGCAACCGACCCCTAGCGGGAGGGGAAACAGATACGCAGTATTTT. Translating it yields CASNRPLAGGETDTQYF.

This clonotype has a handful of counts. The gene calls are TRBV5-1 and TRBJ1-4; D perhaps matches TRBD1 (6 bases). CDR3 length: 20 residues. Germline V gene data show CDR1 as SGHRS and CDR2 as YFSETQ. V dropped 0 bases and J dropped 0 bases, with 21 bases sitting between them. CDR3 bases: TGCGCCAGCAGCTTGGTTCAGCCAGGGGCTCTCTCAGCAACTAATGAAAAACTGTTTTTT. Its translation: CASSLVQPGALSATNEKLFF.

This chain joins TRBV12-3 or TRBV12-4 and TRBJ2-5; D not certain. V was cut by 11 bases and J by 3 bases, with 16 bases left in between. CDR3 length equals 13 residues. CDR3 region: CASLPVGKETQYF. The CDR3, as DNA: TGTGCCTCCCTCCCGGTTGGGAAAGAGACCCAGTACTTC.

In the case of this clonotype: At one of its ends the junction is not consistent with the germline gene, which may arise from a read error. The chain links TRBV28 to TRBJ2-7; D is perhaps TRBD2 (5 bases). Germline CDR1 is MDHEN and CDR2 is SYDVKM. The CDR3 runs 15 residues. This CDR3 reads CTSSFRFEGSYEQYF. CDR3 nucleotide sequence: TGTACCAGCAGTTTCAGGTTTGAGGGCTCCTACGAGCAGTACTTC.

Comments on this clonotype: This may be a read error, as it is one base from a much larger clone. The chain uses TRBV29-1 and TRBJ2-1; D might be TRBD1 or TRBD2, each matching 5 bases. This CDR3 is built from 14 residues. Trimming shortened V by 1 base and J by 10 bases, and 17 bases separated the two germline ends. CDR1 is SQVTM and CDR2 is ANQGSEA in the germline V gene. For the CDR3, the DNA is TGCAGCGTTGAAGTGGGAGCGACAGCCTACGAGCAGTTCTTC. This translates into CSVEVGATAYEQFF.

V gene TRBV19 combines with J gene TRBJ1-3; D gene ambiguous. Germline loops: CDR1 LNHDA, CDR2 SQIVND (reference sequence). This CDR3 has 17 residues. V dropped 6 bases and J dropped 3 bases, with 21 bases sitting between them. CDR3 residues: CASSLFPNEGSGNTIYF. The CDR3, as DNA: TGTGCCAGTAGCCTATTCCCCAATGAGGGCAGTGGAAACACCATATATTTT.

The chain uses TRBV5-1 and TRBJ2-7, with 14 bases matching TRBD2. This CDR3 spans 15 amino acids. V shed 7 bases, J shed 7 bases, and the junction held 10 bases outside the gene matches. CDR1 and CDR2 (germline): SGHRS, YFSETQ. Here the CDR3 reads CASAKGLAGVNEQYF. The CDR3 bases are TGCGCCAGCGCCAAGGGACTAGCGGGAGTGAATGAGCAGTACTTC.

This clonotype was seen more than once but under ten times. The germline gene is not matched at one end of the junction; a read error may be the cause. The chain joins TRBV5-1 to TRBJ2-5; 7 nucleotides line up with TRBD2. The germline CDR1 and CDR2 sequences are SGHRS and YFSETQ. The CDR3 totals 14 residues. CDR3 in DNA: TGCGCCAGCAGCTTGACTGCTGGGGGGGAGACCCTGTACTTC. Protein product: CASSLTAGGETLYF.

This clonotype was seen only a few times. The CDR3 loop reads CASSPLIGLAGGRLFF. CDR3 coding DNA: TGTGCCAGCAGCCCCTTAATCGGGCTAGCGGGAGGAAGGTTGTTCTTC. This chain links TRBV7-3 with TRBJ2-1, with TRBD2 identical over 11 bases. The germline CDR1 and CDR2 sequences are SGHTA and FQGTGA. This CDR3 spans 16 amino acids. After removal of 5 bases from V and 15 bases from J, the junction contained 18 bases not matched to a gene.

The chain has TRBV5-1 and TRBJ2-5; D ambiguous. The CDR3 is made up of 14 amino acids. Looked up from germline, CDR1 is SGHRS and CDR2 is YFSETQ. The germline V and J ends were trimmed by 2 bases and 2 bases, with 10 bases remaining between them. CDR3 bases: TGCGCCAGCAGCTTTTCAACGGTTCAAGAGACCCAGTACTTC. Protein sequence: CASSFSTVQETQYF.

A few counts support this clonotype. The V gene is TRBV24-1, the J gene TRBJ2-5, with no clear D. The CDR3 totals 14 residues. Trimming left V 0 bases short and J 1 base short, with 5 bases between. Germline CDR1 reads KGHDR; CDR2 reads SFDVKD. This CDR3 reads CATSDLGLQETQYF. The CDR3 coding sequence is TGTGCCACCAGTGATTTGGGCCTCCAAGAGACCCAGTACTTC.

This clonotype was detected once. The chain uses TRBV28 and TRBJ2-7; maybe TRBD2 (6 bases). Trimming shortened V by 5 bases and J by 4 bases, and 15 bases separated the two germline ends. Germline V CDR1 and CDR2: MDHEN, SYDVKM. This CDR3 spans 14 amino acids. CDR3 amino acids: CASSVGNSGYEQYF. DNA for the CDR3: TGTGCCAGCAGTGTGGGTAATAGCGGATACGAGCAGTACTTC.

With regard to this clonotype: It may be a read error: a sequence one base away is much more abundant. The chain joins TRBV2 to TRBJ2-1; TRBD2 matches 8 bases. The V gene end was trimmed by 4 bases and the J gene end by 7 bases; junction bases not matched to a gene: 6. There are 14 residues in the CDR3. Germline loops: CDR1 SNHLY, CDR2 FYNNEI. CDR3 amino acids: CASSVDSGINEQFF. CDR3 sequence (DNA): TGTGCCAGCAGTGTGGATAGCGGGATAAATGAGCAGTTCTTC. Looking up the rest from reference TRBV2 and TRBJ2-1 gives the full variable domain: EPEVTQTPSHQVTQMGQEVILRCVPISNHLYFYWYRQILGQKVEFLVSFYNNEISEKSEIFDDQFSVERPDGSNFTLKIRSTKLEDSAMYFCASSVDSGINEQFFGPGTRLTVL.

This clonotype came up a few times. This chain connects TRBV5-1 to TRBJ2-1, with D possibly being TRBD2 (6 bases). The closer fit of TRBJ2-7 to the DNA end suggests the J call may be wrong. The CDR3 sequence is 16 residues long. Per the germline V gene, CDR1 is SGHRS and CDR2 is YFSETQ. CDR3 loop: CASSLGSGPSYNEQYF. CDR3 bases: TGCGCCAGCAGCTTGGGTAGCGGACCATCCTACAATGAGCAGTACTTC.